The 14 T cell receptor beta chains below all came from one sample that was sequenced in a study of T cell changes during pregnancy in multiple sclerosis. Sequenced by immunoSEQ multiplex PCR; TCRdb stores in-frame clones only, minus some. Of 30,000 to 50,000 clones listed, 90% to 95% are singletons. Sequences were derived from CD4+ T cells from peripheral blood mononuclear cells, sampled in the third trimester of pregnancy. The receptors stem from a female donor in good health, enrolled as a control in a pregnancy study.

This clone was observed a few times. V and J are TRBV7-2 and TRBJ2-3, with TRBD1 matching 7 bases. The germline V gene has CDR1 SGHTA and CDR2 FQGNSA. The CDR3 extends over 15 amino acids. With V trimmed by 5 bases and J by 4 bases, 9 bases remained unmatched. The CDR3 loop reads CASSPGGRLSDTQYF. CDR3 DNA sequence: TGTGCCAGCAGCCCAGGGGGAAGGTTGTCAGATACGCAGTATTTT.

The gene calls are TRBV5-8 and TRBJ2-1, with no clear D. V lost 5 bases and J lost 5, with 14 bases in between. Germline assignment: CDR1 SGHTS and CDR2 YDEGEE. The CDR3 runs 14 residues. The CDR3 protein is CASSRRSSDNEQFF. DNA of the CDR3: TGTGCCAGCAGTCGTCGGAGCTCTGACAATGAGCAGTTCTTC.

The chain is built from TRBV7-2 and TRBJ2-7, with TRBD1 matching 7 bases. The J segment lost 2 bases and the V segment lost 6 bases, leaving 1 base of the junction unmatched. Germline V lookup: CDR1 SGHTA, CDR2 FQGNSA. There are 12 residues in the CDR3. In nucleotides, the CDR3 is TGTGCCAGCAGGCAGGGGGCCTACGAGCAGTACTTC. Translating gives CASRQGAYEQYF.

The chain links TRBV6-5 to TRBJ1-3, with 7 nucleotides matching TRBD1. The CDR3 is made up of 14 amino acids. Per germline, CDR1 MNHEY and CDR2 SVGAGI. The V gene end was trimmed by 6 bases and the J gene end by 6 bases; junction bases not matched to a gene: 8. In nucleotides, the CDR3 is TGTGCCAGCAGACCCCCAGGGGGTGCAAACACCATATATTTT. It encodes CASRPPGGANTIYF.

The chain joins TRBV18 to TRBJ1-2, with unresolved D. Trimming removed 2 bases from V and 4 bases from J, with 14 bases in between. Germline loops: CDR1 KGHSH, CDR2 LQKENI. The CDR3 loop spans 15 amino acids. The CDR3 loop is CASSPSAEGGYGYTF. DNA for the CDR3: TGTGCCAGCTCACCAAGTGCAGAGGGCGGCTATGGCTACACCTTC.

The gene calls are TRBV19 and TRBJ2-7; 7 bases are a match to TRBD2. Germline values: CDR1 LNHDA, CDR2 SQIVND (reference sequence). The J segment lost 5 bases and the V segment lost 5 bases, leaving 15 bases of the junction unmatched. The CDR3 consists of 16 residues. The DNA of the CDR3 is TGTGCCAGTAGTCTAATTTCGGGGGGTAAGGTCGACGAGCAGTACTTC. Protein sequence: CASSLISGGKVDEQYF.

This clone was detected a few times. The rearrangement uses TRBV2 and TRBJ1-5, with a weak D call TRBD1 (6 bases). Germline V lookup: CDR1 SNHLY, CDR2 FYNNEI. The V end lost 6 bases, the J end lost 2 bases, and 11 bases lay between the germline ends. This CDR3 has 14 residues. CDR3 protein: CASSNSGGNQPQHF. The CDR3 DNA is TGTGCCAGCAGCAACTCAGGGGGCAATCAGCCCCAGCATTTT.

The chain recombines TRBV2 with TRBJ1-1, with D perhaps matching TRBD1 (6 bases). The CDR3 spans 14 residues. Looked up from germline, CDR1 is SNHLY and CDR2 is FYNNEI. Trimming pared 7 bases from V and 1 base from J, leaving 13 bases between. Written as DNA, the CDR3 is TGTGCCAGCAACCTGCGGGGGGCGAACACTGAAGCTTTCTTT. Encoded protein: CASNLRGANTEAFF.

The V gene is TRBV9, the J gene TRBJ1-4; weak D call: TRBD1 (6 bases). Germline V gene lookup returns CDR1 SGDLS and CDR2 YYNGEE. The CDR3 loop spans 16 amino acids. Trimming left V 2 bases short and J 4 bases short, with 15 bases between. The CDR3 protein is CASSVASTGFNEKLFF. The CDR3 bases are TGTGCCAGCAGCGTTGCATCGACAGGCTTTAATGAAAAACTGTTTTTT. Together with reference TRBV9 and TRBJ1-4, the CDR3 gives the full variable domain: DSGVTQTPKHLITATGQRVTLRCSPRSGDLSVYWYQQSLDQGLQFLIQYYNGEERAKGNILERFSAQQFPDLHSELNLSSLELGDSALYFCASSVASTGFNEKLFFGSGTQLSVL.

This CDR3 reads CASRPTGTSINEQFF. The CDR3 DNA follows: TGCGCCAGCAGACCGACCGGGACTAGCATCAATGAGCAGTTCTTC. The V gene is TRBV5-1, the J gene TRBJ2-1, with 9 bases identical to TRBD2. Germline values: CDR1 SGHRS, CDR2 YFSETQ. V shed 5 bases and J 6 bases; nucleotides not matched to a gene: 9. The CDR3 is 15 amino acids. Together with reference TRBV5-1 and TRBJ2-1, the CDR3 gives the full variable domain: KAGVTQTPRYLIKTRGQQVTLSCSPISGHRSVSWYQQTPGQGLQFLFEYFSETQRNKGNFPGRFSGRQFSNSRSEMNVSTLELGDSALYLCASRPTGTSINEQFFGPGTRLTVL.

This rearrangement joins TRBV30 to TRBJ1-2; no definite D call. The CDR3 contains 11 residues. The V gene lost 7 bases and the J gene lost 4 bases, with 10 bases spanning the gap. Germline V gene sequence: CDR1 GTSNPN, CDR2 SVGIG (reference sequence). The DNA for the CDR3 is TGTGCCTCCCGGTCGGGCTATGGCTACACCTTC. Amino acid sequence: CASRSGYGYTF.

J is TRBJ2-7 and V is TRBV20-1; D is perhaps TRBD1 (5 bases). The CDR3 is made up of 11 amino acids. V shed 2 bases and J shed 5 bases, with 7 bases lying between them. Germline CDR1 is DFQATT and CDR2 is SNEGSKA (reference sequence). The CDR3 sequence: CSARQGNEQYF. The CDR3, as DNA: TGCAGTGCTAGACAGGGAAACGAGCAGTACTTC.

V gene TRBV5-4 combines with J gene TRBJ1-2; D is ambiguous. V lost 7 bases, J lost 4 bases, and 14 bases lay in between. The CDR3 extends over 13 amino acids. Germline-derived CDR1 and CDR2 are SGHNT and YYREEE (reference sequence). This chain's CDR3 is CASRPWAIYGYTF. The CDR3, as DNA: TGTGCCAGCCGCCCATGGGCCATCTATGGCTACACCTTC. The full variable domain, in which reference TRBV5-4 and TRBJ1-2 provide the parts outside the CDR3, is ETGVTQSPTHLIKTRGQQVTLRCSSQSGHNTVSWYQQALGQGPQFIFQYYREEENGRGNFPPRFSGLQFPNYSSELNVNALELDDSALYLCASRPWAIYGYTFGSGTRLTVV.

The chain is built from TRBV12-5 and TRBJ1-3, with 8 bases matching TRBD1. The germline CDR1 and CDR2 sequences are LGHNT and FRNRAP. The CDR3 totals 16 residues. V shed 5 bases and J 2 bases; nucleotides not matched to a gene: 8. The CDR3 sequence: CASGTPGQVAGNTIYF. For the CDR3, the DNA is TGTGCTAGTGGTACACCGGGACAGGTTGCTGGAAACACCATATATTTT.